The TCR beta chain described here comes from a study of blood T cell repertoires in COVID-19. The table came from immunoSEQ multiplex PCR; TCRdb's copy has only in-frame clones and leaves some out. The table lists 160,000 or so clones, 75% to 85% of them singletons. Enrolment of Seattle patients took place during active infection, and they were followed longitudinally. Germline V gene data show CDR1 as SGHTA and CDR2 as FQGNSA. CDR3 length: 16 residues. Trimming took off 8 bases at V and 0 bases at J, with 19 bases between the two ends. This clonotype originated in a woman aged 55-69 years with COVID-19, enrolled during active disease. The chain joins TRBV7-2 to TRBJ1-1, with no clear D. The sample comprised peripheral blood. CDR3 sequence: CASVPLAGYMNTEAFF. The CDR3 nucleotides read TGTGCCAGCGTTCCTTTGGCAGGCTACATGAACACTGAAGCTTTCTTT.